Below, 9 T cell receptor beta chains from the same sample are listed, as sequenced in a study of beta chain features in type 1 diabetes (dated 2018 in TCRdb). On the study overall, not on this receptor specifically: Type 1 diabetes patients showed a moderate but significant shortening of TCRB CDR3 length in all four CD4+ subsets.

No antigen has been assigned to these receptors. The method behind the library was the immunoSEQ multiplex PCR assay. The High Capacity cDNA Reverse Transcription Kit was used to reverse transcribe all of the isolated RNA, meaning that expressed TCRB transcripts were what got sequenced. Imported from immuneACCESS, the table was reduced by TCRdb to in-frame sequences with V and J called. These copies leave out some clones; in studies compared against another copy, an unresolved V gene accounts for under half, and the cause of the remainder is not known. This sample lists some 700,000 clones; roughly 12% were detected once. The ten largest clones take up 0.022% of the sample. Input material: naive CD4+ T cells from blood. According to the study, the label for this sample's cell subset or site signals: true naive CD4+ T cells. All receptors derive from a man aged 18 to 29 with type 1 diabetes.

There are a few counts of this clone. This chain connects TRBV25-1 to TRBJ1-3; no clear D. Trimming pared 3 bases from V and 6 bases from J, leaving 3 bases between. Germline V lookup: CDR1 MGHDK, CDR2 SYGVNS. This CDR3 is 11 amino acids long. The CDR3 region is CASSEANTIYF. CDR3 DNA: TGTGCCAGCAGTGAGGCAAACACCATATATTTT.

The rearrangement joins TRBV10-1 to TRBJ2-1, with a tentative D call TRBD2 (5 bases). The CDR3 spans 16 residues. The germline CDR1 and CDR2 sequences are WNHNN and SYGVQD (reference sequence). V was trimmed by 2 bases and J by 0 bases, leaving 11 bases between them. The CDR3 DNA sequence: TGCGCCAGCAGTGAGCCGGGAATGAGCTCCTACAATGAGCAGTTCTTC. This translates into CASSEPGMSSYNEQFF.

The rearrangement uses TRBV7-9 and TRBJ2-7, with 7 bases aligning to TRBD1. The CDR3 is 14 amino acids. In germline, CDR1 is SEHNR, CDR2 FQNEAQ (reference sequence). The trim removed 6 bases at V and 0 bases at J, leaving 5 bases unmatched. The CDR3 bases are TGTGCCAGCAGAGCAGGGGACAGCTCCTACGAGCAGTACTTC. It codes for CASRAGDSSYEQYF.

The CDR3 here is CASSPETANTGELFF. The CDR3 coding sequence is TGTGCCAGCTCCCCGGAGACGGCGAACACCGGGGAGCTGTTTTTT. The chain carries TRBV6-4 and TRBJ2-2; no firm D call. Germline CDR1 MRHNA, CDR2 SNTAGT. The CDR3 is 15 amino acids. The V gene lost 8 bases and the J gene lost 0 bases, with 13 bases spanning the gap.

This clone has more than one count but fewer than ten. The chain carries TRBV10-3 and TRBJ1-5, with D tentatively TRBD1 (5 bases). This CDR3 has 13 residues. Trimming took 11 bases from V and 2 from J, leaving 13 bases between them. Germline CDR1 ENHRY, CDR2 SYGVKD. CDR3 sequence reads: CAVQGGGNQPQHF. The CDR3 coding sequence is TGTGCCGTTCAGGGAGGGGGCAATCAGCCCCAGCATTTT.

CDR3 region: CASRSWNTGELFF. CDR3 coding DNA: TGTGCCAGCCGGTCTTGGAACACCGGGGAGCTGTTTTTT. V is TRBV5-6 and J is TRBJ2-2, with unresolved D. The CDR3 has 13 amino acids. V was shortened by 7 bases and J by 1 base, with 8 bases between the two germline ends. Germline CDR1 reads SGHDT; CDR2 reads YYEEEE. Looking up the rest from reference TRBV5-6 and TRBJ2-2 gives the full variable domain: DAGVTQSPTHLIKTRGQQVTLRCSPKSGHDTVSWYQQALGQGPQFIFQYYEEEERQRGNFPDRFSGHQFPNYSSELNVNALLLGDSALYLCASRSWNTGELFFGEGSRLTVL.

A few counts support this clone. This rearrangement joins TRBV6-5 to TRBJ2-7; D unresolved. CDR1 MNHEY and CDR2 SVGAGI come from the germline V gene. The CDR3 length is 13 residues. The germline V and J ends were trimmed by 0 bases and 4 bases, with 7 bases remaining between them. CDR3 bases: TGTGCCAGCAGTTACTCCGGTCCGTACGAGCAGTACTTC. This translates into CASSYSGPYEQYF.

This chain uses TRBV9 with TRBJ2-1; the D is unclear. CDR1 SGDLS and CDR2 YYNGEE come from the germline V gene. Trimming took 1 base from V and 8 from J, leaving 7 bases between them. The CDR3 contains 12 residues. The CDR3 spells CASSVTWDEQFF. The CDR3 DNA sequence: TGTGCCAGCAGCGTAACTTGGGATGAGCAGTTCTTC.

This clone was seen more than once but under ten times. The V call is TRBV9, the J call TRBJ1-2, with 7 bases identical to TRBD1. V lost 4 bases, J lost 6 bases, and 18 bases stayed unmatched. Per the germline V gene, CDR1 is SGDLS and CDR2 is YYNGEE. The CDR3 has 17 residues. The DNA for the CDR3 is TGTGCCAGCAGCCCCTCGGGACAGAGCCATCTAGAGAATGGCTACACCTTC. Amino acid sequence: CASSPSGQSHLENGYTF.